Listed below are T cell receptor beta chains from one sample, sequenced in a study of beta chain features in type 1 diabetes. Clones were sequenced by immunoSEQ multiplex PCR, and TCRdb holds only the in-frame ones, with some missing. The sample contains 300,000 to 400,000 clones, about a tenth of which appear only once. The sample taken for sequencing was central memory CD4+ T cells from blood. The receptors were sampled from a man under 40 with type 1 diabetes. Each CDR3 is given without its conserved first and last residue.

CDR3: ASSLGWEQF
V: TRBV7-2

CDR3: ASSSPTGGETQY
V: TRBV5-4

CDR3: SGDESNYGYT
V: TRBV29-1

CDR3: SVVVGGTDTQY
V: TRBV29-1

CDR3: ASSYRTPSAGANVLT
V: TRBV27

CDR3: ASSKGGPGTDTQY
V: TRBV25-1

CDR3: ASSSGTGGAGYNSPLH
V: TRBV28

CDR3: AISVPDRVEQY
V: TRBV10-3

CDR3: SVGGGAYEQY
V: TRBV29-1

CDR3: ASSSRTDNEKLF
V: TRBV6-5

CDR3: ASSPIKNTEAF
V: TRBV18

CDR3: ASSPPGDNEQF
V: TRBV11-2

CDR3: ASSETGMTYNEQF
V: TRBV6-1

CDR3: ASSYQQGNRETQY
V: TRBV5-4

CDR3: ASSPRQVTNYGYT
V: TRBV6-6

CDR3: ASSETSGGETQY
V: TRBV6-6

CDR3: ASSPLRGLAEKSEQF
V: TRBV7-9

CDR3: ASRQARAHYGYT
V: TRBV6-1

CDR3: ASSSPDGSYEQY
V: TRBV28

CDR3: ASSRGVRTEQY
V: TRBV4-3

CDR3: ASSLRGEQY
V: TRBV13

CDR3: ASSPGGQAGYEQY
V: TRBV28

CDR3: ASSLKPRGDTQY
V: TRBV27

CDR3: ASRPYRGTEAF
V: TRBV6-5

CDR3: AWSGPVNTEAF
V: TRBV30

CDR3: ASSFDREREGYT
V: TRBV5-6

CDR3: ASKARDRGKWVNEQF
V: TRBV19

CDR3: ASSLTGGSYEAF
V: TRBV27

CDR3: ASSSQGQGYKAF
V: TRBV6-1

CDR3: ASSAAGGPYEQY
V: TRBV7-2

CDR3: ASSLGRDRGLYEQF
V: TRBV4-3

CDR3: AWSFLQVAF
V: TRBV30

CDR3: ASSLDQVYNEQF
V: TRBV11-2

CDR3: ASSWTMNTEAF
V: TRBV14

CDR3: ASSTGLAGEQF
V: TRBV7-2

CDR3: ASSLPGSLETQY
V: TRBV28

CDR3: ASSAGTSGGTDTQY
V: TRBV9

CDR3: ASSLTRVGNTQY
V: TRBV7-2

CDR3: ASSLLSGNTEAF
V: TRBV27

CDR3: ASSPSRLAKNIQY
V: TRBV19

CDR3: ASRTGSLSYNEQF
V: TRBV6-6

CDR3: ASSRQRPETQY
V: TRBV7-2

CDR3: ASSYTGLRGTDTQY
V: TRBV6-5

CDR3: ASSLVRGRNTEAF
V: TRBV11-2

CDR3: ASSFGAWQGYGYT
V: TRBV6-5

CDR3: ASSYMIGTASGYT
V: TRBV28